What follows describes a single T cell receptor (beta chain). Germline CDR1 and CDR2: SGHRS and YFSETQ. The CDR3 is made up of 16 amino acids. With 3 bases clipped from V and 0 bases from J, the junction kept 6 bases outside the gene matches. The source of the sample is a study of blood T cell repertoires in COVID-19. In the study overall: Some COVID-19 samples were acute and others convalescent; all came from the United States, Italy and Spain. In each case, the material was cDNA or gDNA derived from T cells, B-cell-depleted T cells, or PBMCs.

Per the original data handling: Reference gene primers were amplified, and this amplification served to estimate nucleated cell counts. Sequenced by immunoSEQ multiplex PCR; TCRdb stores in-frame clones only, minus some. That table furnishes V, J and clone size, whereas the DNA furnished D and trimming. The data show about 210,000 clones, with 80% to 90% seen just once and 0.55% to 0.75% held by the top ten. Material for sequencing was peripheral blood. The source of this sequence is a man aged 40-49 years with acute or convalescent COVID-19. The rearrangement links TRBV5-1 to TRBJ2-1; 7 bases align to TRBD2. The CDR3 bases are TGCGCCAGCAGCTCAGCGGGGTCGAGCTCCTACAATGAGCAGTTCTTC. Translated, it gives CASSSAGSSSYNEQFF.